This entry lists 30 T cell receptor beta chains sequenced from one sample in a study of blood T cell repertoires in COVID-19. This table comes from immunoSEQ multiplex PCR, and its TCRdb copy is limited to in-frame clones, with some not included. The data contain 150,000 to 200,000 clones, roughly 86% of them singletons. The specimen sequenced was peripheral blood. All receptors come from a woman in her forties or fifties with acute or convalescent COVID-19.

The chain carries TRBV5-4 and TRBJ1-1; 8 bases line up with TRBD1. CDR1 SGHNT and CDR2 YYREEE come from the germline V gene (reference sequence). The V segment lost 4 bases and the J segment 4 bases; nucleotides outside the gene matches: 9. This CDR3 region has 15 residues. In DNA, the CDR3 is TGTGCCAGCAGCCTTGGGACAGGCCGAGGCACTGAAGCTTTCTTT. Protein sequence: CASSLGTGRGTEAFF.

The chain is built from TRBV5-1 and TRBJ1-1; D gene uncertain. Trimming removed 5 bases from V and 1 base from J, with 6 bases in between. The germline V gene has CDR1 SGHRS and CDR2 YFSETQ. The CDR3 extends over 12 amino acids. The CDR3 DNA reads as TGCGCCAGCAGAAACGGGAACACTGAAGCTTTCTTT. This encodes CASRNGNTEAFF. The whole variable domain, filled in from reference TRBV5-1 and TRBJ1-1, reads KAGVTQTPRYLIKTRGQQVTLSCSPISGHRSVSWYQQTPGQGLQFLFEYFSETQRNKGNFPGRFSGRQFSNSRSEMNVSTLELGDSALYLCASRNGNTEAFFGQGTRLTVV.

CDR3 sequence (DNA): TGCGCCAGCAGCTGGCGACGGGACAGACCTACTGAAGCTTTCTTT. This encodes CASSWRRDRPTEAFF. The chain links TRBV5-1 to TRBJ1-1; 7 nucleotides align to TRBD1. This CDR3 comprises 15 residues. The junction had 10 bases not matched to a gene; V was cut back by 3 bases and J by 5 bases. Germline V gene lookup returns CDR1 SGHRS and CDR2 YFSETQ.

The chain is built from TRBV3-1 (or the pseudogene TRBV3-2) and TRBJ2-3; 14 positions match TRBD2. The CDR3 sequence is 20 residues long. CDR1 and CDR2 from the germline V gene are LGHDT and YNNKEL (reference sequence). Trimming at V came to 4 bases and at J to 0 bases, leaving 12 bases not matched to a gene. CDR3 nucleotide sequence: TGTGCCAGCAGCCCACAATGGGGACTAGCGGGGGCCCAAAGCACAGATACGCAGTATTTT. As protein: CASSPQWGLAGAQSTDTQYF.

The rearrangement uses TRBV6-2 or TRBV6-3 and TRBJ1-5; possibly TRBD1 for D (6 bases). The germline V gene has CDR1 MNHEY and CDR2 SVGEGT. The CDR3 contains 18 residues. Trimming removed 4 bases at V and 0 bases at J, with 19 bases between. CDR3 sequence reads: CASSSPLGRGDSNQPQHF. In DNA form, the CDR3 reads TGTGCCAGCAGTTCCCCCCTCGGCAGGGGAGATAGCAATCAGCCCCAGCATTTT.

This chain uses TRBV3-1 (or the pseudogene TRBV3-2) with TRBJ1-3; 9 bases agree with TRBD1. The junction had 6 bases not matched to a gene; V was cut back by 4 bases and J by 2 bases. This CDR3 comprises 16 residues. The germline gives CDR1 LGHDT, CDR2 YNNKEL (reference sequence). CDR3 in DNA: TGTGCCAGCAGCCGATTAAGGGACAGGGCTGGAAACACCATATATTTT. This sequence encodes CASSRLRDRAGNTIYF.

V and J are TRBV30 and TRBJ2-2, with 8 bases identical to TRBD2. Germline assignment: CDR1 GTSNPN and CDR2 SVGIG (reference sequence). The ends lost 4 bases at V and 6 bases at J; junction bases unmatched: 7. This CDR3 comprises 14 residues. CDR3 amino acids: CAWTDGGGAGELFF. The CDR3 coding sequence is TGTGCCTGGACCGACGGGGGGGGCGCCGGGGAGCTGTTTTTT. The whole variable domain, filled in from reference TRBV30 and TRBJ2-2, reads SQTIHQWPATLVQPVGSPLSLECTVEGTSNPNLYWYRQAAGRGLQLLFYSVGIGQISSEVPQNLSASRPQDRQFILSSKKLLLSDSGFYLCAWTDGGGAGELFFGEGSRLTVL.

J is TRBJ2-3 and V is TRBV11-2; TRBD1 matches at 8 bases. V lost 7 bases to trimming and J lost 2 bases; unmatched junction nucleotides: 8. This CDR3 region has 15 residues. Germline loops: CDR1 SGHAT, CDR2 FQNNGV. The CDR3 DNA reads as TGTGCCAGCAACCCAACAGGGGGGTCCACAGATACGCAGTATTTT. It codes for CASNPTGGSTDTQYF.

The chain uses TRBV11-3 and TRBJ1-6, with TRBD1 identical over 8 bases. The ends lost 5 bases at V and 9 bases at J; junction bases unmatched: 9. This CDR3 has 15 residues. Looked up from germline, CDR1 is SGHNT and CDR2 is YENEEA. The CDR3 here is CASSRTGKGSSPLHF. The CDR3 DNA sequence: TGTGCCAGCAGCCGGACAGGGAAGGGAAGTTCACCCCTCCACTTT.

This clone was picked up one time. The J gene is TRBJ2-7, the V gene TRBV7-2; 7 nucleotides align to TRBD2. The V gene's germline CDR1 is SGHTA and CDR2 FQGNSA. J lost 5 bases, V lost 1 base, and 2 bases had no gene match. This CDR3 is 13 amino acids long. The CDR3 DNA is TGTGCCAGCAGCTTAGGGGGGGGAAACGAGCAGTACTTC. It codes for CASSLGGGNEQYF.

The rearrangement uses TRBV2 and TRBJ2-5; possibly TRBD2 for D (7 bases). V lost 10 bases and J 5 bases, leaving 14 bases between the germline ends. This CDR3 comprises 12 residues. Per germline, CDR1 SNHLY and CDR2 FYNNEI. CDR3 protein: CATKRGGETQYF. The CDR3 DNA is TGTGCCACCAAGAGGGGGGGCGAGACCCAGTACTTC.

The rearrangement joins TRBV7-3 to TRBJ1-1; D is perhaps TRBD1 (6 bases). V lost 4 bases and J 0 bases, leaving 12 bases between the germline ends. Per the germline V gene, CDR1 is SGHTA and CDR2 is FQGTGA. The CDR3 is 15 residues long. This CDR3 is CASSSQGSMNTEAFF. In DNA form, the CDR3 reads TGTGCCAGCAGCTCACAGGGCAGCATGAACACTGAAGCTTTCTTT.

The table lists this clone with a count of one. V is TRBV11-2 and J is TRBJ2-5; D not certain. V lost 0 bases to trimming and J lost 1 base, with 3 bases between them. The CDR3 contains 13 residues. Germline V gene lookup returns CDR1 SGHAT and CDR2 FQNNGV. The CDR3 here is CASSLDSQETQYF. DNA for the CDR3: TGTGCCAGCAGCTTAGACAGCCAAGAGACCCAGTACTTC. The full variable domain, with the rest looked up from reference TRBV11-2 and TRBJ2-5, is EAGVAQSPRYKIIEKRQSVAFWCNPISGHATLYWYQQILGQGPKLLIQFQNNGVVDDSQLPKDRFSAERLKGVDSTLKIQPAKLEDSAVYLCASSLDSQETQYFGPGTRLLVL.

This chain connects TRBV2 to TRBJ2-3; D gene unclear. The germline V gene has CDR1 SNHLY and CDR2 FYNNEI. This CDR3 is built from 15 residues. Trimming left V 2 bases short and J 4 bases short, with 13 bases between. The CDR3 region has the DNA TGTGCCAGCAGTGAATACAGTCCAGGCGCAGATACGCAGTATTTT. Its translation is CASSEYSPGADTQYF.

About this clone: At one boundary the junction diverges from the germline segment, which might be a read error. The chain recombines TRBV6-2 or TRBV6-3 with TRBJ2-1, with 8 bases aligning to TRBD2. The germline gives CDR1 MNHEY, CDR2 SVGEGT. This CDR3 spans 16 amino acids. The CDR3 coding sequence is TGTGCCAGCAGTTTTAGCGGGACCACCTCCTACAATGAGCTGTTCTTC. Amino acids: CASSFSGTTSYNELFF.

CDR3 sequence: CASSTLGLAGADEQFF. DNA for the CDR3: TGTGCCAGCAGCACCCTCGGGCTAGCGGGAGCCGATGAGCAGTTCTTC. This chain uses TRBV9 with TRBJ2-1, with 10 bases fitting TRBD2. The V segment lost 4 bases and the J segment 8 bases; nucleotides outside the gene matches: 12. The germline gives CDR1 SGDLS, CDR2 YYNGEE. This CDR3 has 16 residues.

The genes are TRBV30 and TRBJ2-3; TRBD1 aligns across 11 bases. Germline trimming cut 0 bases from V and 4 bases from J; bases unmatched to any gene: 3. The CDR3 loop spans 15 amino acids. CDR1 and CDR2 from the germline V gene are GTSNPN and SVGIG (reference sequence). CDR3 DNA: TGTGCCTGGAGTGTACCGGGACAGGGGGCAGATACGCAGTATTTT. This translates into CAWSVPGQGADTQYF.

The chain couples TRBV5-1 to TRBJ2-7; tentative D call: TRBD2 (5 bases). V was clipped by 5 bases and J by 1 base, with 10 bases between them. The germline gives CDR1 SGHRS, CDR2 YFSETQ. The CDR3 contains 13 residues. For the CDR3, the DNA is TGCGCCAGCAGAGGCAGCGGATCCTACGAGCAGTACTTC. It yields the protein CASRGSGSYEQYF.

This chain uses TRBV29-1 with TRBJ1-2; no clear D gene. The CDR3 spans 12 residues. Trimming cost V 3 bases and J 2 bases, with 7 bases left between them. The germline gives CDR1 SQVTM, CDR2 ANQGSEA. The chain's CDR3 is CSVEFGNYGYTF. CDR3 in DNA: TGCAGCGTTGAGTTCGGGAACTATGGCTACACCTTC.

J is TRBJ1-1 and V is TRBV12-3 or TRBV12-4; unclear D gene. The CDR3 runs 13 residues. V gave up 3 bases and J gave up 2 bases, with 7 bases separating them. The chain's CDR3 is CASSLAGNTEAFF. The CDR3 DNA follows: TGTGCCAGCAGTTTGGCGGGAAACACTGAAGCTTTCTTT.

The V call is TRBV6-5, the J call TRBJ2-7, with 7 bases identical to TRBD2. The CDR3 contains 15 residues. CDR1 MNHEY and CDR2 SVGAGI come from the germline V gene. V shed 6 bases and J 2 bases; nucleotides not matched to a gene: 10. The CDR3 reads CASRPTARGAYEQYF. The CDR3 DNA reads as TGTGCCAGCAGGCCGACAGCCCGGGGGGCCTACGAGCAGTACTTC.

The chain links TRBV7-2 to TRBJ1-2; 7 bases agree with TRBD1. Trimming cost V 5 bases and J 2 bases; bases outside gene matches: 5. This CDR3 contains 14 residues. The germline CDR1 and CDR2 sequences are SGHTA and FQGNSA. The CDR3 DNA is TGTGCCAGCAGCCCACAGGGGCGGAACTATGGCTACACCTTC. This encodes CASSPQGRNYGYTF. Full variable domain (rest looked up from reference TRBV7-2 and TRBJ1-2): GAGVSQSPSNKVTEKGKDVELRCDPISGHTALYWYRQSLGQGLEFLIYFQGNSAPDKSGLPSDRFSAERTGGSVSTLTIQRTQQEDSAVYLCASSPQGRNYGYTFGSGTRLTVV.

CDR3 sequence (DNA): TGTGCCAGCAGGGGACTAGCTGGGGAGACCCAGTACTTC. It codes for CASRGLAGETQYF. The chain employs TRBV2 and TRBJ2-5; TRBD2 matches at 9 bases. The germline gives CDR1 SNHLY, CDR2 FYNNEI. V gave up 6 bases and J gave up 5 bases; unmatched junction bases: 4. This CDR3 has 13 amino acids.

V is TRBV18 and J is TRBJ2-7, with 11 bases identical to TRBD2. J lost 4 bases, V lost 3 bases, and 2 bases had no gene match. In germline, CDR1 is KGHSH, CDR2 LQKENI. The length of the CDR3 is 14 residues. CDR3 loop: CASSPGLAEYEQYF. The CDR3 coding sequence is TGTGCCAGCTCACCGGGACTAGCGGAATACGAGCAGTACTTC.

This chain links TRBV7-2 with TRBJ1-1; 8 bases align to TRBD1. The CDR3 runs to 16 residues. Trimming at V came to 5 bases and at J to 0 bases, leaving 8 bases not matched to a gene. Germline CDR1 is SGHTA and CDR2 is FQGNSA. Here the CDR3 DNA reads TGTGCCAGCAGCGCCGCCAGGGGGCTCATGAACACTGAAGCTTTCTTT. The encoded protein is CASSAARGLMNTEAFF.

V and J are TRBV5-1 and TRBJ2-7; weak D call: TRBD1 (7 bases). V shed 3 bases and J shed 5 bases, with 18 bases lying between them. The germline V gene encodes CDR1 SGHRS and CDR2 YFSETQ. CDR3 length: 15 residues. The CDR3 nucleotides read TGCGCCAGCAGCTCGATCCTGGAGGGGGCCCACGAGCAGTACTTC. Residues: CASSSILEGAHEQYF.

The chain couples TRBV3-1 (or the pseudogene TRBV3-2) to TRBJ2-7; maybe TRBD2 (5 bases). V was trimmed by 3 bases and J by 4 bases, leaving 10 bases between them. This CDR3 is 13 amino acids long. The germline V gene encodes CDR1 LGHDT and CDR2 YNNKEL (reference sequence). The DNA for the CDR3 is TGTGCCAGCAGCCAGAGGGTCCAATACGAGCAGTACTTC. Protein product: CASSQRVQYEQYF.

The CDR3: CATSDPLLAGGRNEQFF. CDR3 in DNA: TGTGCCACCAGTGATCCCTTACTAGCGGGGGGCCGGAACGAGCAGTTCTTC. V usage is TRBV24-1 and J usage is TRBJ2-1; TRBD2 matches at 12 bases. Germline-derived CDR1 and CDR2 are KGHDR and SFDVKD. The CDR3 runs 17 residues. V was clipped by 3 bases and J by 10 bases; unmatched bases: 12.

V gene TRBV6-4 combines with J gene TRBJ2-7, with D possibly matching TRBD2 (6 bases). The V gene lost 0 bases and the J gene lost 6 bases, with 18 bases spanning the gap. CDR3 length: 16 residues. In germline, CDR1 is MRHNA, CDR2 SNTAGT. The CDR3 region has the DNA TGTGCCAGCAGTGACTCGTACGGGAGAGACGTCTGCGAGCAGTACTTC. It specifies CASSDSYGRDVCEQYF.

The chain carries TRBV28 and TRBJ1-1, with TRBD1 as a possible D gene (6 bases). The CDR3 totals 14 residues. Between the trimmed V and J ends, which lost 3 bases and 3 bases, there was a span of 11 bases. Germline V gene sequence: CDR1 MDHEN, CDR2 SYDVKM. CDR3 loop: CASSFGGRDTEAFF. CDR3 nucleotides: TGTGCCAGCAGTTTTGGGGGCAGGGACACTGAAGCTTTCTTT. The whole variable domain, filled in from reference TRBV28 and TRBJ1-1, reads DVKVTQSSRYLVKRTGEKVFLECVQDMDHENMFWYRQDPGLGLRLIYFSYDVKMKEKGDIPEGYSVSREKKERFSLILESASTNQTSMYLCASSFGGRDTEAFFGQGTRLTVV.